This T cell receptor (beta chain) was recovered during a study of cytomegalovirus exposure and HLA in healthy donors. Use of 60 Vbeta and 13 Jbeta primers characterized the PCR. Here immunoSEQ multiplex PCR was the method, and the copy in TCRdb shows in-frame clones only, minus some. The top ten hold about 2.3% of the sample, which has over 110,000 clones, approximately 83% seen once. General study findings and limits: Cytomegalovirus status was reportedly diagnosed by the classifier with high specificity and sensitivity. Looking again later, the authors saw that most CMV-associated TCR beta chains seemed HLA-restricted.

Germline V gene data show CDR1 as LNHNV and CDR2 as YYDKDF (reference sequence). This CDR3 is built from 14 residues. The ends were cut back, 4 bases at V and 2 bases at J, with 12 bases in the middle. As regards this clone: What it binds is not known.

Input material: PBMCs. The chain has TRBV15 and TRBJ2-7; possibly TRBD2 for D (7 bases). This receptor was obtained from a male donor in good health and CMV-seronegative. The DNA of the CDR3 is TGTGCCACCAGCAAAGTCGGGGGGCCCTACGAGCAGTACTTC. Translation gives CATSKVGGPYEQYF.